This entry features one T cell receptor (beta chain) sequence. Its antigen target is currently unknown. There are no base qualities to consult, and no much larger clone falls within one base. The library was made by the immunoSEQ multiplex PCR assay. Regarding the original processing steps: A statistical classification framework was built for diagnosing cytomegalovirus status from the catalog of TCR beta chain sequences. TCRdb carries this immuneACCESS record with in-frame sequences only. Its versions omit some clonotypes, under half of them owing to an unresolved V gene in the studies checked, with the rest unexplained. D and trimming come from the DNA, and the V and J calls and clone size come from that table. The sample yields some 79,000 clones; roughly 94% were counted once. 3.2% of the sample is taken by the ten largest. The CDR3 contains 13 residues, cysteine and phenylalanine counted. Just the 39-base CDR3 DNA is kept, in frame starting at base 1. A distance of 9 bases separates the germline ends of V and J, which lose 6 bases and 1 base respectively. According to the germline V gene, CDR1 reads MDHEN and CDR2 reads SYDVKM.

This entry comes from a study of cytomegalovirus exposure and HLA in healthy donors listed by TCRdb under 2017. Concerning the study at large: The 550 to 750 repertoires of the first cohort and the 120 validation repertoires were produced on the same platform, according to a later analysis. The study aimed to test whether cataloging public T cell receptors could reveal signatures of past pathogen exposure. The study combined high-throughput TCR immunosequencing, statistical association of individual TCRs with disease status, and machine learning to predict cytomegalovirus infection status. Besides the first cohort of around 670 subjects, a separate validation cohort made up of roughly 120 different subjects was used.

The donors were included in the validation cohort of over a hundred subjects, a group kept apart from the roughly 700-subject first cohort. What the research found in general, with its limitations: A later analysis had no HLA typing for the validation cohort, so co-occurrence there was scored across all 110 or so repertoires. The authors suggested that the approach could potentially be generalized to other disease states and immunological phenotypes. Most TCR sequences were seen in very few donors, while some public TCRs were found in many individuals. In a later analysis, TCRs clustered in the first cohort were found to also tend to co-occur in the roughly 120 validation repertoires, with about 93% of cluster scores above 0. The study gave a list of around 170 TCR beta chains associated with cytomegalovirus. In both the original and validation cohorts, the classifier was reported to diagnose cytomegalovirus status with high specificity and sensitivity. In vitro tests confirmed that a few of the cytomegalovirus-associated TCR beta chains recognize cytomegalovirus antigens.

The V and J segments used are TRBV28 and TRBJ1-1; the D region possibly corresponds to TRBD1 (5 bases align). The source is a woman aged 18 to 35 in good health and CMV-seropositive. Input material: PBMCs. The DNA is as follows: TGTGCCAGCAGCCGCAGGGCGAACACTGAAGCTTTCTTT. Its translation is CASSRRANTEAFF.